Following are 30 T cell receptor beta chains from one sample sequenced in a study of CD8 T cells in ankylosing spondylitis. TCRdb redid the calling of the 5' RACE reads with MiXCR, one entry per CDR3 protein. The sample has about 160,000 distinct CDR3 sequences; around 17% are singletons. Specimen: blood, either unsorted or a sorted T cell fraction (not recorded which). The origin of the receptors is a male donor with ankylosing spondylitis or in good health (not recorded which).

This clonotype has a count of ten or more. This rearrangement joins TRBV5-1 to TRBJ1-4; 10 bases line up with TRBD1. The V segment lost 3 bases and the J segment 6 bases; nucleotides outside the gene matches: 2. The length of the CDR3 is 14 residues. Germline CDR1 reads SGHRS; CDR2 reads YFSETQ. CDR3 coding DNA: TGCGCCAGCAGCTGGACAGGGGGATATGAAAAACTGTTTTTT. Its translation: CASSWTGGYEKLFF.

Remarks on this clonotype: A read error may explain this, as a much larger clone is one base away. This sequence joins TRBV20-1 and TRBJ2-3, with 8 bases fitting TRBD2. The CDR3 contains 15 residues. The germline V gene has CDR1 DFQATT and CDR2 SNEGSKA (reference sequence). The CDR3 reads CIAPNPGGPTDTQYF. The CDR3 nucleotides read TGCATTGCTCCGAACCCGGGAGGGCCGACAGATACGCAGTATTTT.

The chain employs TRBV6-1 and TRBJ1-5; D unresolved. This CDR3 region has 15 residues. Germline-derived CDR1 and CDR2 are MNHNS and SASEGT. Trimming took 2 bases from V and 7 from J, leaving 15 bases between them. The CDR3 protein is CASSEILETPQPQHF. CDR3 nucleotides: TGTGCCAGCAGTGAAATCCTGGAGACCCCGCAGCCCCAGCATTTT.

V usage is TRBV12-5 and J usage is TRBJ2-5; 7 positions agree with TRBD1. The CDR3 totals 14 residues. In germline, CDR1 is LGHNT, CDR2 FRNRAP. V was pared by 6 bases and J by 1 base, with 5 bases of the junction left unmatched. The CDR3 spells CASGSGTAQETQYF. The CDR3 DNA is TGTGCTAGTGGGTCCGGGACAGCCCAAGAGACCCAGTACTTC.

This clonotype has more than one count but fewer than ten. The rearrangement joins TRBV29-1 to TRBJ2-1; D uncertain. This CDR3 comprises 15 residues. V dropped 3 bases and J dropped 4 bases, with 16 bases sitting between them. Per the germline V gene, CDR1 is SQVTM and CDR2 is ANQGSEA. DNA for the CDR3: TGCAGCGTTGATTCTTGGCGACGAACTTACAATGAGCAGTTCTTC. It yields the protein CSVDSWRRTYNEQFF.

This clonotype was detected ten times or more. V usage is TRBV7-2 and J usage is TRBJ2-3, with 13 bases lining up with TRBD2. This CDR3 is 16 amino acids long. The V and J ends lost 5 bases and 6 bases, in that order; junction bases with no gene match: 8. CDR1 is SGHTA and CDR2 is FQGNSA in the germline V gene. DNA of the CDR3: TGTGCCAGCAGCCCACCGGGACTAGCGGGAAAGGATACGCAGTATTTT. Protein product: CASSPPGLAGKDTQYF.

At least ten counts were recorded for this clonotype. The J gene is TRBJ2-7, the V gene TRBV6-1; 8 bases are shared with TRBD1. The CDR3 runs to 14 residues. The J segment lost 4 bases and the V segment lost 5 bases, leaving 7 bases of the junction unmatched. Germline values: CDR1 MNHNS, CDR2 SASEGT. The CDR3 here is CASSPGQGQYEQYF. Here the CDR3 DNA reads TGTGCCAGCAGTCCCGGACAGGGACAATACGAGCAGTACTTC.

The chain links TRBV5-1 to TRBJ2-3, with 15 bases that match TRBD2. CDR1 is SGHRS and CDR2 is YFSETQ in the germline V gene. CDR3 size: 17 residues. V lost 2 bases and J lost 4; bases outside the gene matches: 5. CDR3 coding DNA: TGCGCCAGCAGCTTCGGACTAGCGGGAGGGCCGGCAGATACGCAGTATTTT. It translates to CASSFGLAGGPADTQYF. The entire variable domain, with the rest obtained from reference TRBV5-1 and TRBJ2-3, is as follows: KAGVTQTPRYLIKTRGQQVTLSCSPISGHRSVSWYQQTPGQGLQFLFEYFSETQRNKGNFPGRFSGRQFSNSRSEMNVSTLELGDSALYLCASSFGLAGGPADTQYFGPGTRLTVL.

This clonotype was counted ten times or more. The chain has TRBV29-1 and TRBJ2-7, with D perhaps TRBD1 (6 bases). V was trimmed by 1 base and J by 0 bases, leaving 10 bases between them. CDR3 length equals 14 residues. Germline loops: CDR1 SQVTM, CDR2 ANQGSEA. The CDR3 loop is CSVEVSQGSYEQYF. The CDR3 region has the DNA TGCAGCGTTGAAGTGTCACAGGGCTCCTACGAGCAGTACTTC.

The CDR3 sequence is CASSYRGISDIQYF. The CDR3 nucleotides read TGTGCCAGCAGCTATCGAGGGATCTCAGACATTCAGTACTTC. The genes are TRBV7-2 and TRBJ2-4, with D possibly TRBD2 on 5 matching bases. Between the trimmed V and J ends, which lost 4 bases and 8 bases, there was a span of 15 bases. This CDR3 has 14 amino acids. CDR1 and CDR2 (germline): SGHTA, FQGNSA. Full variable domain (remainder filled in from reference TRBV7-2 and TRBJ2-4): GAGVSQSPSNKVTEKGKDVELRCDPISGHTALYWYRQSLGQGLEFLIYFQGNSAPDKSGLPSDRFSAERTGGSVSTLTIQRTQQEDSAVYLCASSYRGISDIQYFGAGTRLSVL.

V usage is TRBV9 and J usage is TRBJ2-5; D gene ambiguous. The CDR3 has 14 residues. The V gene's germline CDR1 is SGDLS and CDR2 YYNGEE. Trimming stripped 3 bases from V and 3 bases from J, with 12 bases between. CDR3 in amino acids: CASSAIQREETQYF. CDR3 nucleotide sequence: TGTGCCAGCAGCGCCATCCAGCGCGAAGAGACCCAGTACTTC.

This clonotype was counted ten times or more. CDR3 sequence: CSARTGRDFQETQYF. CDR3 in DNA: TGCAGTGCGCGGACAGGGCGGGATTTCCAAGAGACCCAGTACTTC. V and J are TRBV20-1 and TRBJ2-5, with 8 bases aligning to TRBD1. Per the germline V gene, CDR1 is DFQATT and CDR2 is SNEGSKA (reference sequence). With V trimmed by 6 bases and J by 1 base, 10 bases remained unmatched. The CDR3 totals 15 residues.

This clonotype has a handful of counts. V and J are TRBV28 and TRBJ1-2; a weak D match, TRBD1 (6 bases). The CDR3 has 12 amino acids. Germline V gene data show CDR1 as MDHEN and CDR2 as SYDVKM. V lost 1 base to trimming and J lost 13 bases, with 13 bases between them. The chain's CDR3 is CASSLSYRDITF. CDR3 DNA: TGTGCCAGCAGTTTATCTTACAGGGATATCACCTTC.

There are many counts of this clonotype. The gene calls are TRBV24-1 and TRBJ2-2, with 13 bases identical to TRBD2. The CDR3 runs 21 residues. The J segment lost 0 bases and the V segment lost 4 bases, leaving 13 bases of the junction unmatched. Looked up from germline, CDR1 is KGHDR and CDR2 is SFDVKD. The CDR3 region has the DNA TGTGCCACCAGTGACCCCCTAGCGACTAGCGGGAGGACTCCGAACACCGGGGAGCTGTTTTTT. It is translated as CATSDPLATSGRTPNTGELFF.

This chain connects TRBV18 to TRBJ2-5, with D possibly being TRBD2 (6 bases). Germline V gives CDR1 KGHSH, CDR2 LQKENI. The V end was cut by 0 bases, the J end by 5 bases, with 10 bases between. CDR3 length: 14 amino acids. CDR3 DNA sequence: TGTGCCAGCTCACCACCCCCGGGAGATGAGACCCAGTACTTC. Its translation: CASSPPPGDETQYF.

This clonotype has a handful of counts. This chain links TRBV5-1 with TRBJ1-2; D might be TRBD1 (5 bases). CDR3 length equals 17 residues. Trimming cost V 3 bases and J 2 bases, with 20 bases left between them. Germline V gives CDR1 SGHRS, CDR2 YFSETQ. DNA of the CDR3: TGCGCCAGCAGCTCTAAGTACCGGGACGGGAAGAACTATGGCTACACCTTC. Translated, it gives CASSSKYRDGKNYGYTF.

This clonotype was detected ten times or more. This chain joins TRBV5-1 and TRBJ2-7; D not certain. CDR1 SGHRS and CDR2 YFSETQ come from the germline V gene. Trimming took off 0 bases at V and 3 bases at J, with 13 bases between the two ends. The CDR3 consists of 15 residues. CDR3 coding DNA: TGCGCCAGCAGCTTGGGAATCATCCCGAACTACGAGCAGTACTTC. Its protein product is CASSLGIIPNYEQYF. The variable domain in full, with the rest retrieved from reference TRBV5-1 and TRBJ2-7, is KAGVTQTPRYLIKTRGQQVTLSCSPISGHRSVSWYQQTPGQGLQFLFEYFSETQRNKGNFPGRFSGRQFSNSRSEMNVSTLELGDSALYLCASSLGIIPNYEQYFGPGTRLTVT.

The chain employs TRBV20-1 and TRBJ2-2, with D tentatively TRBD2 (5 bases). Trimming took 0 bases from V and 4 from J, leaving 15 bases between them. Looked up from germline, CDR1 is DFQATT and CDR2 is SNEGSKA (reference sequence). The CDR3 has 16 amino acids. Written as DNA, the CDR3 is TGCAGTGCTAGAGATATCCGGACGAGCGGCACCGGGGAGCTGTTTTTT. This codes for CSARDIRTSGTGELFF.

The rearrangement uses TRBV7-3 and TRBJ2-2; TRBD2 agrees at 8 bases. The V gene end was trimmed by 1 base and the J gene end by 4 bases; junction bases not matched to a gene: 8. Germline values: CDR1 SGHTA, CDR2 FQGTGA. The CDR3 has 17 amino acids. CDR3 nucleotide sequence: TGTGCCAGCAGCTTAAGGACTAGCAGATCGAGCACCGGGGAGCTGTTTTTT. Its protein product is CASSLRTSRSSTGELFF.

This clonotype came up a few times. The gene calls are TRBV20-1 and TRBJ2-1; 8 nucleotides line up with TRBD2. This CDR3 comprises 14 residues. Germline V gene lookup returns CDR1 DFQATT and CDR2 SNEGSKA (reference sequence). V lost 2 bases, J lost 9 bases, and 9 bases stayed unmatched. For the CDR3, the DNA is TGCAGTGCTAGAAGTAGCGGGACCTTTGGTGAGCAGTTCTTC. Its translation is CSARSSGTFGEQFF.

This clonotype was counted between two and nine times. The chain couples TRBV27 to TRBJ2-2, with 10 bases identical to TRBD2. V shed 6 bases, J shed 4 bases, and the junction held 5 bases outside the gene matches. This CDR3 spans 15 amino acids. CDR1 MNHEY and CDR2 SMNVEV come from the germline V gene (reference sequence). The CDR3 bases are TGTGCCAGCAGAGGGGGACTAGCGCCCACCGGGGAGCTGTTTTTT. The encoded protein is CASRGGLAPTGELFF.

The chain is built from TRBV7-9 and TRBJ2-1, with D unresolved. The V gene's germline CDR1 is SEHNR and CDR2 FQNEAQ (reference sequence). Trimming stripped 3 bases from V and 5 bases from J, with 8 bases between. The CDR3 has 13 amino acids. The CDR3 reads CASSLYPNNEQFF. DNA of the CDR3: TGTGCCAGCAGCTTGTACCCGAACAATGAGCAGTTCTTC.

This clonotype was picked up a small number of times. V and J are TRBV24-1 and TRBJ2-2; 8 bases fit TRBD1. Trimming removed 3 bases from V and 0 bases from J; junction bases left unmatched: 2. The length of the CDR3 is 16 residues. CDR1 and CDR2 from the germline V gene are KGHDR and SFDVKD. The CDR3 region is CATSDLTGANTGELFF. The CDR3 DNA is TGTGCCACCAGTGATCTGACAGGGGCGAACACCGGGGAGCTGTTTTTT.

V and J are TRBV25-1 and TRBJ1-5, with D tentatively TRBD1 (5 bases). The V gene lost 4 bases and the J gene lost 4 bases, with 8 bases spanning the gap. CDR3 length equals 13 residues. Germline CDR1 and CDR2: MGHDK and SYGVNS. For the CDR3, the DNA is TGTGCCAGCAGTGGCCCAGGGAATCAGCCCCAGCATTTT. It translates to CASSGPGNQPQHF.

This clonotype was observed many times. This chain links TRBV5-1 with TRBJ1-2; 8 nucleotides agree with TRBD1. The V gene end was trimmed by 4 bases and the J gene end by 4 bases; junction bases not matched to a gene: 9. This CDR3 has 15 amino acids. Germline CDR1 and CDR2: SGHRS and YFSETQ. The CDR3 DNA is TGCGCCAGCAGCATCGGACAGGGCGGAGGCTATGGCTACACCTTC. Protein: CASSIGQGGGYGYTF.

This clonotype showed up just a few times. V is TRBV29-1 and J is TRBJ2-7; D is undetermined. CDR3 size: 12 residues. The germline V and J ends were trimmed by 5 bases and 3 bases, with 11 bases remaining between them. Germline V gene sequence: CDR1 SQVTM, CDR2 ANQGSEA. CDR3 DNA sequence: TGCAGCGTTTCGGGCATAGACTACGAGCAGTACTTC. Its translation is CSVSGIDYEQYF.

This clonotype was seen many times. The V call is TRBV19, the J call TRBJ2-2, with 8 bases aligning to TRBD1. The germline gives CDR1 LNHDA, CDR2 SQIVND (reference sequence). CDR3 length: 15 amino acids. V was pared by 5 bases and J by 6 bases, with 8 bases of the junction left unmatched. CDR3 region: CASSARTGYPGELFF. In DNA, the CDR3 is TGTGCCAGTAGTGCCCGGACAGGGTACCCCGGGGAGCTGTTTTTT.

This clonotype was observed at least ten times. The CDR3 here is CASSYNRGSYEQYF. The CDR3 nucleotides are TGTGCCAGCAGTTACAACAGGGGATCCTACGAGCAGTACTTC. The V call is TRBV6-5, the J call TRBJ2-7; 7 bases match TRBD1. Germline assignment: CDR1 MNHEY and CDR2 SVGAGI. J gave up 1 base and V 2 bases, and 2 bases lay outside the gene matches. This CDR3 comprises 14 residues.

The chain joins TRBV7-9 to TRBJ2-3, with 7 positions matching TRBD1. This CDR3 spans 17 amino acids. Germline assignment: CDR1 SEHNR and CDR2 FQNEAQ (reference sequence). Trimming took 5 bases from V and 4 from J; bases not matched to a gene: 15. The CDR3 DNA reads as TGTGCCAGCAGCCCCCCCCAGGGACAGCTTCTGGCAGATACGCAGTATTTT. Its protein product is CASSPPQGQLLADTQYF.

The chain carries TRBV27 and TRBJ2-7; a possible D gene is TRBD2 (6 bases). The CDR3 loop spans 14 amino acids. V gave up 2 bases and J gave up 2 bases, with 10 bases separating them. The germline CDR1 and CDR2 sequences are MNHEY and SMNVEV (reference sequence). Written as DNA, the CDR3 is TGTGCCAGCAGTTTACGGGGGACCCCCTACGAGCAGTACTTC. Translating it yields CASSLRGTPYEQYF.